This T cell receptor beta chain was recovered during a study of cytomegalovirus exposure and HLA in healthy donors. Study findings and constraints: According to the study, roughly 160 TCR beta chains were cytomegalovirus-associated. Reported performance of the classifier showed diagnosis of cytomegalovirus status with high specificity and sensitivity. Three CMV-associated chains were confirmed in vitro to be specific for CMV antigens.

CDR1 and CDR2 (germline): SNHLY, FYNNEI. There are 15 residues in the CDR3. J gave up 2 bases and V 6 bases, and 6 bases lay outside the gene matches. Of note for this clone: The antigen remains unidentified.

TCRdb's copy holds only in-frame clones and misses some; the assay was immunoSEQ multiplex PCR. The sample contains more than 110,000 clones, almost 85% of which appear only once. The validation cohort, a group of 120 subjects, included the donors and was separate from the approximately 650-subject first cohort. The chain carries TRBV2 and TRBJ2-5; 10 nucleotides align to TRBD1. The TCR originated in a woman younger than 45 in good health and CMV-seronegative. Input material: PBMCs. CDR3 nucleotides: TGTGCCAGCAGGAGGGACAGGGGAGGACAAGAGACCCAGTACTTC. Translated, it gives CASRRDRGGQETQYF.